Shown below are 12 T cell receptor beta chains from a single sample sequenced in a study of shared clonotypes between healthy human individuals (dated by TCRdb to about 2020). Library preparation used the immunoSEQ multiplex PCR assay. Imported from immuneACCESS, the table was reduced by TCRdb to in-frame sequences with V and J called. These copies leave out some clones; in studies compared against another copy, an unresolved V gene accounts for under half, and the cause of the remainder is not known. The sample yields just over 2,000,000 clones; 90% to 95% were counted once. 0.13% of the sample belongs to the ten largest clones. The sample consisted of naive CD4+ T cells sorted from blood. This sample's cell subset or site label indicates: CD45RA+ positively selected. The receptors shown here come from a man aged 18-30 years in good health.

The chain links TRBV5-1 to TRBJ2-5; no clear D. The CDR3 is made up of 13 amino acids. V was trimmed by 5 bases and J by 5 bases, leaving 13 bases between them. Germline V gives CDR1 SGHRS, CDR2 YFSETQ. The DNA for the CDR3 is TGCGCCAGCAGTTCCGGGCCGGAGGAGACCCAGTACTTC. Translation gives CASSSGPEETQYF.

The rearrangement uses TRBV2 and TRBJ1-2; no clear D. V was cut by 0 bases and J by 4 bases, with 12 bases left in between. This CDR3 region has 15 residues. Germline assignment: CDR1 SNHLY and CDR2 FYNNEI. DNA of the CDR3: TGTGCCAGCAGTGAAGCCGGTCGCAAGAGCTATGGCTACACCTTC. Translation: CASSEAGRKSYGYTF. Full variable domain (remainder filled in from reference TRBV2 and TRBJ1-2): EPEVTQTPSHQVTQMGQEVILRCVPISNHLYFYWYRQILGQKVEFLVSFYNNEISEKSEIFDDQFSVERPDGSNFTLKIRSTKLEDSAMYFCASSEAGRKSYGYTFGSGTRLTVV.

V usage is TRBV7-2 and J usage is TRBJ2-1; D may be TRBD2 (6 bases). V lost 5 bases and J 3 bases, leaving 14 bases between the germline ends. There are 15 residues in the CDR3. Germline V gene lookup returns CDR1 SGHTA and CDR2 FQGNSA. As DNA, the CDR3 is TGTGCCAGCAGCGACGGGACTGGTCGCTACAATGAGCAGTTCTTC. Translated, it gives CASSDGTGRYNEQFF.

This chain connects TRBV5-8 to TRBJ2-7; D is perhaps TRBD1 or TRBD2 (5 bases each). From germline, CDR1 is SGHTS and CDR2 YDEGEE. V was shortened by 4 bases and J by 6 bases, with 14 bases between the two germline ends. The CDR3 is 13 amino acids. CDR3 sequence reads: CASSPGPMFEQYF. The DNA for the CDR3 is TGTGCCAGCAGCCCGGGACCGATGTTCGAGCAGTACTTC.

The chain uses TRBV5-1 and TRBJ2-1; 7 bases agree with TRBD1. Unmatched junction bases numbered 5, after V lost 3 bases and J lost 8 bases. This CDR3 region has 13 residues. Germline CDR1 reads SGHRS; CDR2 reads YFSETQ. The DNA for the CDR3 is TGCGCCAGCAGCTCTACAGGGGTCCATGAGCAGTTCTTC. Protein: CASSSTGVHEQFF.

The chain recombines TRBV30 with TRBJ1-4, with D unclear. This CDR3 spans 12 amino acids. CDR1 is GTSNPN and CDR2 is SVGIG in the germline V gene (reference sequence). Trimming took off 4 bases at V and 6 bases at J, with 9 bases between the two ends. CDR3 region: CAWTPGHEKLFF. Written as DNA, the CDR3 is TGTGCCTGGACTCCAGGACATGAAAAACTGTTTTTT.

In nucleotides, the CDR3 is TGCGCCGGGGGGCGGGTTGACTTCGGATCACCCCTCCACTTT. Translated: CAGGRVDFGSPLHF. This chain uses TRBV10-1 with TRBJ1-6; TRBD1 is a possible D gene (6 bases). CDR1 and CDR2 (germline): WNHNN, SYGVQD (reference sequence). Between the trimmed V and J ends, which lost 11 bases and 10 bases, there was a span of 21 bases. The CDR3 has 14 residues.

The J gene is TRBJ2-3, the V gene TRBV6-4; D possibly matches TRBD1 or TRBD2 (5 bases each). CDR3 length: 15 amino acids. Trimming stripped 10 bases from V and 3 bases from J, with 20 bases between. The germline CDR1 and CDR2 sequences are MRHNA and SNTAGT. CDR3 region: CATPGPPPGTDTQYF. As DNA, the CDR3 is TGTGCCACCCCGGGACCCCCGCCGGGGACAGATACGCAGTATTTT.

This sequence joins TRBV2 and TRBJ2-3, with D perhaps given as TRBD1 or TRBD2 (5 bases each). The CDR3 totals 14 residues. Trimming shortened V by 4 bases and J by 1 base, and 9 bases separated the two germline ends. Germline values: CDR1 SNHLY, CDR2 FYNNEI. The CDR3 sequence: CASSGGAGTDTQYF. The CDR3 DNA reads as TGTGCCAGCAGTGGAGGGGCCGGCACAGATACGCAGTATTTT.

The chain carries TRBV18 and TRBJ2-7; D gene uncertain. The V gene's germline CDR1 is KGHSH and CDR2 LQKENI. V was cut by 4 bases and J by 1 base, with 14 bases left in between. CDR3 length: 15 amino acids. The CDR3 loop reads CASSLTGSQSYEQYF. The CDR3 coding sequence is TGTGCCAGCTCACTGACCGGGTCCCAATCCTACGAGCAGTACTTC.

The V call is TRBV7-6, the J call TRBJ1-3; TRBD1 matches at 7 bases. The CDR3 is 15 amino acids. Looked up from germline, CDR1 is SGHVS and CDR2 is FNYEAQ. V shed 5 bases, J shed 2 bases, and the junction held 6 bases outside the gene matches. DNA of the CDR3: TGTGCCAGCAGCCGACAGGGTACTGCTGGAAACACCATATATTTT. Amino acid sequence: CASSRQGTAGNTIYF.

The chain is built from TRBV30 and TRBJ1-1; 10 bases are shared with TRBD1. Unmatched junction bases numbered 10, after V lost 3 bases and J lost 0 bases. This CDR3 is built from 17 residues. Germline V CDR1 and CDR2: GTSNPN, SVGIG (reference sequence). The CDR3 loop reads CAWRKDRGFSMNTEAFF. The CDR3 region has the DNA TGTGCCTGGAGGAAGGACAGGGGGTTCTCAATGAACACTGAAGCTTTCTTT.